The rows below give T cell receptor beta chains drawn from one sample of a study of blood T cell repertoires in COVID-19. The data were produced by immunoSEQ multiplex PCR, yet TCRdb's version contains in-frame clones alone and is incomplete. The sample lists approximately 220,000 clones, roughly 80% occurring once. The sequencing sample was made of PBMCs or T cells enriched from blood (not recorded which). The receptors shown here come from a woman aged 40 to 49 with acute COVID-19. The CDR3 runs from the conserved cysteine through the conserved F or W. The D gene is left open where the match is weak. Only part of the rows carry a size: once, few, many, or a class if the clone is expanded.

j_gene,d_gene,abundance,v_gene,CDR3nt,CDR3aa
TRBJ1-5,TRBD1,.,TRBV11-2,TGTGCCAGCAGCGGACAGGGAACGAGCAATCAGCCCCAGCATTTT,CASSGQGTSNQPQHF
TRBJ2-3,TRBD2,few,TRBV14,TGTGCCAGCGCACTAGCGGTTCCCACAGATACGCAGTATTTT,CASALAVPTDTQYF
TRBJ2-7,.,.,TRBV5-1,TGCGCCAGCAGCTTGGCTGCGTCTTCCTACGAGCAGTACTTC,CASSLAASSYEQYF
TRBJ1-1,.,once,TRBV2,TGTGCCAGCAGTGTTAGGACACCCACTGAAGCTTTCTTT,CASSVRTPTEAFF
TRBJ1-5,.,.,TRBV5-6,TGTGCCAGCAGCTCCCGACAGCTCAATCAGCCCCAGCATTTT,CASSSRQLNQPQHF
TRBJ2-5,TRBD2,.,TRBV11-2,TGTGCCAGCAGCCTCGAATTAGCGGGGGGGTCACGGGCCCAGTACTTC,CASSLELAGGSRAQYF
TRBJ2-5,TRBD2,.,TRBV29-1,TGCAGCGTTGGAGCGGGAGCAGAGACCCAGTACTTC,CSVGAGAETQYF
TRBJ1-1,.,.,TRBV12-3/TRBV12-4,TGTGCCAGCAGTCTAGGAAGTTCGGGTCTAGCTTTCTTT,CASSLGSSGLAFF
TRBJ1-4,.,once,TRBV12-3/TRBV12-4,TGTGCCAGCAGTTTTGGGGGGGGAAAACTGTTTTTT,CASSFGGGKLFF
TRBJ1-1,.,.,TRBV11-3,TGTGCCAGCAGCTTCGGGGGGGTAGGGACTGAAGCTTTCTTT,CASSFGGVGTEAFF
TRBJ1-1,TRBD1,.,TRBV11-2,TGTGCCAGCAGCCTAGGACAGGGTCGGCCTCCAGCTTTCTTT,CASSLGQGRPPAFF
TRBJ2-2,.,.,TRBV19,TGTGCCAGTACGGGGAGGTGGAACACCGGGGAGCTGTTTTTT,CASTGRWNTGELFF
TRBJ1-1,TRBD1,.,TRBV19,TGTGCCAGCCGACGGACAGGTTTGAACACTGAAGCTTTCTTT,CASRRTGLNTEAFF
TRBJ1-2,.,.,TRBV19,TGTGCCAGTAGGAGCGGGGGGCGCCTTGGGGGCTACACCTTC,CASRSGGRLGGYTF
TRBJ1-3,.,.,TRBV27,TGTGCCAGCAGGGCCCGAGGGGGGGCTGGAAACACCATATATTTT,CASRARGGAGNTIYF
TRBJ1-6,.,.,TRBV27,TGTGCCAGCAGTTTCGACAGGACATATAATTCACCCCTCCACTTT,CASSFDRTYNSPLHF
TRBJ1-5,.,.,TRBV18,TGTGCCAGCTCACCTCAGAACAGTAATCAGCCCCAGCATTTT,CASSPQNSNQPQHF
TRBJ2-1,TRBD2,.,TRBV5-1,TGCGCCAGCAGCTTGACTAGCGGGAGTCAGGAGCAGTTCTTC,CASSLTSGSQEQFF
TRBJ2-7,TRBD2,.,TRBV30,TGTGCCTGGAGTGTACAGCGGGGATCCGAGCAGTACTTC,CAWSVQRGSEQYF
TRBJ1-6,.,.,TRBV18,TGTGCCAGCTCACCAACGGGCCAGGGTAATTCACCCCTCCACTTT,CASSPTGQGNSPLHF
TRBJ1-4,.,.,TRBV5-1,TGCGCCACCTCCAAAAGTGGGGAGTGGAGCGAAAAACTGTTTTTT,CATSKSGEWSEKLFF
TRBJ1-3,.,few,TRBV6-6,TGTGCCAGCACGTCGCTTAGCTCTGGAAACACCATATATTTT,CASTSLSSGNTIYF
TRBJ2-2,.,.,TRBV18,TGTGCCAGCTCACCACCGGCAAGGAACACCGGGGAGCTGTTTTTT,CASSPPARNTGELFF
TRBJ1-2,TRBD1,.,TRBV29-1,TGCAGCGTCACAGAAGAGGGGGCCGCGACTTATGGCTACACCTTC,CSVTEEGAATYGYTF
TRBJ1-2,.,once,TRBV18,TGTGCCAGCTCACCACCGGCGGGGGCGGTAGGCTACACCTTC,CASSPPAGAVGYTF
TRBJ2-7,TRBD1,many,TRBV6-1,TGTGCCAGCAGTGAAGCGGGACAGGCCGGCTCCTACGAGCAGTACTTC,CASSEAGQAGSYEQYF
TRBJ2-1,.,few,TRBV27,TGTGCCAGCAGTTCAAAGAGCGGGTTCTCCTACAATGAGCAGTTCTTC,CASSSKSGFSYNEQFF
TRBJ1-2,TRBD1,.,TRBV2,TGTGCCAGCAGAGGGACAGGGAGTGGTGGCTACACCTTC,CASRGTGSGGYTF
TRBJ2-2,.,.,TRBV24-1,TGTGCCACCAGTGACCATGGGGGGGGACAACCCATCACCGGGGAGCTGTTTTTT,CATSDHGGGQPITGELFF
TRBJ1-4,.,.,TRBV28,TGTGCCAGCACCGAAGGCAGGGTTAATGAAAAACTGTTTTTT,CASTEGRVNEKLFF
TRBJ2-5,.,.,TRBV4-1,TGCGCCAGCAGCCAGGGTGAAGGGAGGACCCAGTACTTC,CASSQGEGRTQYF
TRBJ1-6,.,.,TRBV14,TGTGCCAGCAGCGTGGGCTACATTAATTCACCCCTCCACTTT,CASSVGYINSPLHF
TRBJ2-7,.,.,TRBV6-5,TGTGCCAGCAGTTACTCCAAACAAAACTACGAGCAGTACTTC,CASSYSKQNYEQYF
TRBJ2-2,.,.,TRBV18,TGTGCCAGCTCACCAGCGGGACAGTTGAACACCGGGGAGCTGTTTTTT,CASSPAGQLNTGELFF
TRBJ2-5,TRBD1,.,TRBV27,TGTGCCAGCAGTTTAAGCCGGACAGGGAGGGAGACCCAGTACTTC,CASSLSRTGRETQYF
TRBJ1-5,.,.,TRBV19,TGTGCCAGTCCAGGGTATAGCAATCAGCCCCAGCATTTT,CASPGYSNQPQHF
TRBJ1-2,TRBD1,.,TRBV11-2,TGTGCCAGCAGCCCCAGGGGGAGCAATGGCTACACCTTC,CASSPRGSNGYTF
TRBJ1-1,TRBD1,.,TRBV28,TGTGCCAGCAGTTCCATCGGGACAGGCACCATGAACACTGAAGCTTTCTTT,CASSSIGTGTMNTEAFF
TRBJ2-1,TRBD2,.,TRBV7-9,TGTGCCAGCAGTTTTACTAGCGGGACCGACAATGAGCAGTTCTTC,CASSFTSGTDNEQFF
TRBJ1-1,.,.,TRBV11-2,TGTGCCAGCAGCTCCCAACGACACTTGAACACTGAAGCTTTCTTT,CASSSQRHLNTEAFF
TRBJ1-1,.,few,TRBV7-8,TGTGCCAGCAGCTCGCAGGCCCGGGGGACGAACACTGAAGCTTTCTTT,CASSSQARGTNTEAFF